This T cell receptor beta chain came from a study of T-cell memory formation after mild COVID-19. This clonotype was observed a handful of times. TCRdb processed the 5' RACE reads anew with MiXCR; each CDR3 protein has one entry. The table includes around 390,000 distinct CDR3 sequences, 16% detected once. V lost 6 bases and J lost 2; bases outside the gene matches: 14. This CDR3 spans 18 amino acids. CDR1 and CDR2 from the germline V gene are MNHEY and SVGEGT. Sequencing input: PBMCs or a T cell subset sorted from them (not recorded which). The chain links TRBV6-2 or TRBV6-3 to TRBJ2-7; 12 bases align to TRBD2. This TCR was recovered from a man between 18 and 29 years old who had mild COVID-19 (a few samples of this study predate the infection). Cell type and time point are not known. The CDR3 DNA follows: TGTGCCAGCAGCTTAACCCGTTCTAGCGGGGGGGCAACCTACGAGCAGTACTTC. It codes for CASSLTRSSGGATYEQYF.